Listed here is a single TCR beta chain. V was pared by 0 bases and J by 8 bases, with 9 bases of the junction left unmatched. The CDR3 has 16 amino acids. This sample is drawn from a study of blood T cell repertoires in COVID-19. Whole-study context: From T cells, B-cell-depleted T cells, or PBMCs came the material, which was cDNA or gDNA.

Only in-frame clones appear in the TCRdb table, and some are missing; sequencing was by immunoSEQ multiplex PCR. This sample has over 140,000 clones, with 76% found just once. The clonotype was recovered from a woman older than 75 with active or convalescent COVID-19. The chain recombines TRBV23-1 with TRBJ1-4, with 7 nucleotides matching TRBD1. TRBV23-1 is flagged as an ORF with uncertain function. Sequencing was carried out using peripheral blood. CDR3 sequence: CASSQSLRQGGEKLFF. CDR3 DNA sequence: TGCGCCAGCAGTCAATCGTTGAGACAGGGCGGGGAAAAACTGTTTTTT.